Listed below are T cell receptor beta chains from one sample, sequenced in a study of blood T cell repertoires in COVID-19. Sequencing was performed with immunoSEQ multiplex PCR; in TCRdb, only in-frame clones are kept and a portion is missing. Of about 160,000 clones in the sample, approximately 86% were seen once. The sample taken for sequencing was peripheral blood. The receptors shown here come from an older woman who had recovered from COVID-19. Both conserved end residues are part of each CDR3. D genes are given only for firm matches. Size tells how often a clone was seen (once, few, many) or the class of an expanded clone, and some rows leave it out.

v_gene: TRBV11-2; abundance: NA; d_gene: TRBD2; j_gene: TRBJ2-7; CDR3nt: TGTGCCAGCAGCTTAGACCTGACTAGCCCTCCAACCTACGAGCAGTACTTC; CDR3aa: CASSLDLTSPPTYEQYF
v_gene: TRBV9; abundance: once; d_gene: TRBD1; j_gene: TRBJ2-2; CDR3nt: TGTGCCAGCAGCGGGTTGGACAGGGGCACCGGGGAGCTGTTTTTT; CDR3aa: CASSGLDRGTGELFF
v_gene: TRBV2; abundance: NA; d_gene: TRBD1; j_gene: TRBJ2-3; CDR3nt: TGTGCCAGCATTGACAGGGGAGATACGCAGTATTTT; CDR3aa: CASIDRGDTQYF
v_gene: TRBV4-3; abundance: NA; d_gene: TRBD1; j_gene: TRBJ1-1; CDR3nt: TGCGCCAGCAGCGGAACAGGGGGCACTGAAGCTTTCTTT; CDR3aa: CASSGTGGTEAFF
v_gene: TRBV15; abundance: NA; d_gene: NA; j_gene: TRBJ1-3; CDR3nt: TGTGCCACCAGCAGACCCCCGAGGACACCTTTGTATTTT; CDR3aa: CATSRPPRTPLYF
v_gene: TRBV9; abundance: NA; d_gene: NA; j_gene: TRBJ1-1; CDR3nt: TGTGCCAGCAGCCCTTACGATAGGACAGCCCTGGGCACTGAAGCTTTCTTT; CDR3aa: CASSPYDRTALGTEAFF
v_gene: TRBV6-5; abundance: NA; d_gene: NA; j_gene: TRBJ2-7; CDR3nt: TGTGCCAGCAGGACCCGGACAGATTCCTACGAGCAGTACTTC; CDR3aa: CASRTRTDSYEQYF
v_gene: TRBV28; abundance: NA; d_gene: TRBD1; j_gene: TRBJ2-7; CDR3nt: TGTGCCAGCAGGTCCGGACAGGGGATCGAGCAGTACTTC; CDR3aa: CASRSGQGIEQYF
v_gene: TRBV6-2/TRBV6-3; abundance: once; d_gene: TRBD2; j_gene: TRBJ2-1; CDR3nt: TGTGCCAGCAGTTACTCCCGGACTAGCCGTGCCTACAATGAGCAGTTCTTC; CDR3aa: CASSYSRTSRAYNEQFF
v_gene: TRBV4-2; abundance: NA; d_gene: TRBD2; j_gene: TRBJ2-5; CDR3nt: TGTGCCAGCAGCCCTCGCGGGGGGGCCGGGGAGACCCAGTACTTC; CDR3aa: CASSPRGGAGETQYF
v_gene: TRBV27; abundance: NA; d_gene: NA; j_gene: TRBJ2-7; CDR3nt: TGTGCCAGCAGTTTTCGGCGGGCCTACGAGCAGTACTTC; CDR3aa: CASSFRRAYEQYF
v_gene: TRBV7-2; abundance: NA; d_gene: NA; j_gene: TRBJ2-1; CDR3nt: TGTGCCAGCAGCTTAGGTCAGGGCCATGAGCAGTTCTTC; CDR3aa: CASSLGQGHEQFF
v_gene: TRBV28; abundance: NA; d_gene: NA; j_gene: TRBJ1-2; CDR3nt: TGTGCCAGCAGTTCTCCAGGGGAGAACTATGGCTACACCTTC; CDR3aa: CASSSPGENYGYTF
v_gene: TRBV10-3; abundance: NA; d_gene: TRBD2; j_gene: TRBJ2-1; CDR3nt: TGTGCCATCAATAGGCTAGCGGGGATCGATGAGCAGTTCTTC; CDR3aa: CAINRLAGIDEQFF
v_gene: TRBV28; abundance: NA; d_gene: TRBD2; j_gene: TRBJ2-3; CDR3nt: TGTGCCAGCAGTCAGACTAGCGGGGGGAACACAGATACGCAGTATTTT; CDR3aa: CASSQTSGGNTDTQYF
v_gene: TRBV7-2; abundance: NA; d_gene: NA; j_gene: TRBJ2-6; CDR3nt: TGTGCCAGCAGTACACAGGTCTCTGGGGCCAACGTCCTGACTTTC; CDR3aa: CASSTQVSGANVLTF
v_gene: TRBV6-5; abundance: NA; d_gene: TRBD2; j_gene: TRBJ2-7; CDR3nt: TGTGCCAGCAACCCGGGACTAGGCCACGAGCAGTACTTC; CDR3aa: CASNPGLGHEQYF
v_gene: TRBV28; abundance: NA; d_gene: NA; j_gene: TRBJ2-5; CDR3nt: TGTGCCAGCAGTTCTCCAGTTCCCGGGGAGACCCAGTACTTC; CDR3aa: CASSSPVPGETQYF
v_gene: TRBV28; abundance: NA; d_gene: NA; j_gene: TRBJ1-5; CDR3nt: TGTGCCAGCAGTTTGATAGGGGATAGCAATCAGCCCCAGCATTTT; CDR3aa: CASSLIGDSNQPQHF
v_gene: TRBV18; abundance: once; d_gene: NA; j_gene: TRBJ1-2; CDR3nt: TGTGCCAGCTCCCGGGACATTTCTAACTTAGATGGCTACACCTTC; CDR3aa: CASSRDISNLDGYTF
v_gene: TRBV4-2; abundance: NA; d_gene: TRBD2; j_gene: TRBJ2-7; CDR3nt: TGTGCCAGCAGCCAAGATGAGGGAGGGGAGCAGTACTTC; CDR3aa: CASSQDEGGEQYF
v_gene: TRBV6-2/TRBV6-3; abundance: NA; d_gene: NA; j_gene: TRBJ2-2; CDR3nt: TGTGCCAGCAGCCTCCGGGGGGCCGCGAACACCGGGGAGCTGTTTTTT; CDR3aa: CASSLRGAANTGELFF
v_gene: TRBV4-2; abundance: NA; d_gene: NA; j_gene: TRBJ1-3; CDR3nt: TGTGCCAGCAGCCAAACCGCTCGGACAGTCGGAAACACCATATATTTT; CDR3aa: CASSQTARTVGNTIYF
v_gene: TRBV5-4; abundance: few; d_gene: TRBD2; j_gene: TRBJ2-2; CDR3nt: TGTGCCAGCCGACCCGTGGGGAGGGGCGGGAACACCGGGGAGCTGTTTTTT; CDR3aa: CASRPVGRGGNTGELFF
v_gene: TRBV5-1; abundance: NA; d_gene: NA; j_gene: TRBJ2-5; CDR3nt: TGCGCCAGCGCTGAGGAGGGCATCCTCCAAGAGACCCAGTACTTC; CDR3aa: CASAEEGILQETQYF
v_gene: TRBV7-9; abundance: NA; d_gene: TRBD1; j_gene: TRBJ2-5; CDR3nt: TGTGCCAGCAGCTTAGGTATTTGGGACAGGGGTAGAGAGACCCAGTACTTC; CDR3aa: CASSLGIWDRGRETQYF
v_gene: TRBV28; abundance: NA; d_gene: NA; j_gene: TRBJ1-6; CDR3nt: TGTGCCAGCGGTCCCGCCACTAGGGGGTCACCCCTCCACTTT; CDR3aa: CASGPATRGSPLHF
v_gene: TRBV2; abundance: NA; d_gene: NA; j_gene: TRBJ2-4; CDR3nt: TGTGCCAGCACTTCTCACCACGGCATTCAGTACTTC; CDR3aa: CASTSHHGIQYF
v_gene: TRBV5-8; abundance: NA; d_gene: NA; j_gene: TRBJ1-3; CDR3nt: TGTGCCAGCAGCTTGAGAGGGGGCTCTGGAAACACCATATATTTT; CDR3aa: CASSLRGGSGNTIYF
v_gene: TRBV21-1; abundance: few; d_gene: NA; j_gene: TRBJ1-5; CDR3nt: TGTGCCAGCAGGAAAGAGAAGGACAAGGAGAGCAATCAGCCCCAGCATTTT; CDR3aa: CASRKEKDKESNQPQHF
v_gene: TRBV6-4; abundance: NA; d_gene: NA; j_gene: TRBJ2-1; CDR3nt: TGTGCCAGCAGACAGGGCTCTTGGCAGTTCTTC; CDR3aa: CASRQGSWQFF
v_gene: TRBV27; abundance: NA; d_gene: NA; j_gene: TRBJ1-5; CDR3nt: TGTGCCAGCAAGTCCCAGGGAAATCAGCCCCAGCATTTT; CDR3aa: CASKSQGNQPQHF
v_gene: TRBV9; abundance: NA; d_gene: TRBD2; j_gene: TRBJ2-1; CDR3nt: TGTGCCAGCAGCCTGGGACTAGCGGGGGAACAGGGTGAGCAGTTCTTC; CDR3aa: CASSLGLAGEQGEQFF
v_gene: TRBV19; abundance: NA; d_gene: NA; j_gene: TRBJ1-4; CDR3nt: TGTGCCAGTAGTATACCGGGATTCGGCGTCGGGGAAAAACTGTTTTTT; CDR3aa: CASSIPGFGVGEKLFF
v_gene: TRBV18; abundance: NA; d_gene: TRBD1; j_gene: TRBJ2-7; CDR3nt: TGTGCCAGCTCACCCATATATAACGGACAGGGGGCCCCCAACGAGCAGTACTTC; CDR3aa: CASSPIYNGQGAPNEQYF
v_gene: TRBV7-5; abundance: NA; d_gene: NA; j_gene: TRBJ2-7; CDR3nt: TGTGTCAGAAGCCCCTCAAGGGGGGGAACCTACGAGCAGTACTTC; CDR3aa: CVRSPSRGGTYEQYF
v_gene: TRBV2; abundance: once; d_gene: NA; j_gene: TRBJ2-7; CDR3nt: TGTGCCAGCAAATACAGTCCCCCTCAAGAGCAGTACTTC; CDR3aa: CASKYSPPQEQYF
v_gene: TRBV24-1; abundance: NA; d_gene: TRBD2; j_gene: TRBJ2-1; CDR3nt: TGTGCCACCAGTGACCTCAATGGGGGGGGTGCCTACAATGAGCAGTTCTTC; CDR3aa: CATSDLNGGGAYNEQFF
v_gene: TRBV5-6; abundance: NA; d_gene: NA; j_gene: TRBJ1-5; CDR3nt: TGTGCCAGCAGCCACAGGGTAAATCAGCCCCAGCATTTT; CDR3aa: CASSHRVNQPQHF
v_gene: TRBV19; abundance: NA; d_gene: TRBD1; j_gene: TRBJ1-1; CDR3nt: TGTGCCAGTAGTATGCGGGACAGGGGGCTGAACACTGAAGCTTTCTTT; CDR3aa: CASSMRDRGLNTEAFF
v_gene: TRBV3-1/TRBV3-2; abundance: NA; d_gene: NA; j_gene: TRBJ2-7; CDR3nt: TGTGCCAGCAGCCAGGCGGGGGCACGGTACGAGCAGTACTTC; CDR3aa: CASSQAGARYEQYF
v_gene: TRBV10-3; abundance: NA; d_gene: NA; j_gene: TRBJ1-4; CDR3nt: TGTGCCATCAGTGAGGGTAGGGGGACCGAAAAACTGTTTTTT; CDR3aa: CAISEGRGTEKLFF
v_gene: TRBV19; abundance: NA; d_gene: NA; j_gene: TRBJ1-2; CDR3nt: TGTGCCTCCAGGGAACTGGGGAACTATGGCTACACCTTC; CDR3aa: CASRELGNYGYTF
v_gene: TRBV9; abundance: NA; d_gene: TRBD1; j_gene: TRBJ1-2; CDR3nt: TGTGCCAGCAGCGTAGAATTGGGACAGGGGAATGGCTACACCTTC; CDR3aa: CASSVELGQGNGYTF